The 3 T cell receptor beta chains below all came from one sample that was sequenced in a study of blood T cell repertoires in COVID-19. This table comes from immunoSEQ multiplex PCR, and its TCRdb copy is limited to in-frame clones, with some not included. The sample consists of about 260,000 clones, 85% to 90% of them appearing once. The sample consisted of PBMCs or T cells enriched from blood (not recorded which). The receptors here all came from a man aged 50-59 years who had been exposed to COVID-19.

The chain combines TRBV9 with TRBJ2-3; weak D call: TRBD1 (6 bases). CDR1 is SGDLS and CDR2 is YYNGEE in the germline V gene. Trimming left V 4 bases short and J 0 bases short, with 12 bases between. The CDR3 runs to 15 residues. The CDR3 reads CASSPRQGSTDTQYF. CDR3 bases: TGTGCCAGCAGCCCACGTCAGGGGAGCACAGATACGCAGTATTTT.

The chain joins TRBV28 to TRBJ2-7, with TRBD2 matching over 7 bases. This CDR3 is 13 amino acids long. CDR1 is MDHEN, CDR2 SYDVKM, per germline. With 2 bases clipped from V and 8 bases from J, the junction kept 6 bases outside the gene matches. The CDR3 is CASSLPGEGKQYV. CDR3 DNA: TGTGCCAGCAGTTTACCCGGGGAGGGTAAGCAGTACGTC.

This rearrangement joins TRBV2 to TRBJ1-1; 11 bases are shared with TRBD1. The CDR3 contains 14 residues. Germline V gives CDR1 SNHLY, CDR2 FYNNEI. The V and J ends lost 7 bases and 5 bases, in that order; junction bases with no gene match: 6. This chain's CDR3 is CASTGQGAGTEAFF. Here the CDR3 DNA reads TGTGCCAGCACCGGACAGGGGGCGGGGACTGAAGCTTTCTTT.